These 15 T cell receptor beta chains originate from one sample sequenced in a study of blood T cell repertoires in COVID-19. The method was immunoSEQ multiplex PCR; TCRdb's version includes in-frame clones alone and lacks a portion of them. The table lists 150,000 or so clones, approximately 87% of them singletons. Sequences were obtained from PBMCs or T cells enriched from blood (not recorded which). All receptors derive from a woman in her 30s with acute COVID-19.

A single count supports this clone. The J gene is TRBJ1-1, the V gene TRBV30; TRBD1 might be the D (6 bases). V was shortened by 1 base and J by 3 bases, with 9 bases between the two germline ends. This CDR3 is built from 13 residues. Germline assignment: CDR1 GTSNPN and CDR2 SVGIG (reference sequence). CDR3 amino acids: CAWSDRQDTEAFF. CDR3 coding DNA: TGTGCCTGGAGTGACCGACAGGACACTGAAGCTTTCTTT.

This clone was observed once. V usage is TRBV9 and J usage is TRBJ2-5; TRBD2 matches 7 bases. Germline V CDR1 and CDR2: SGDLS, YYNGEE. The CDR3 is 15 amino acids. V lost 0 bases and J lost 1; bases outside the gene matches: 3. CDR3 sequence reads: CASSVGRGVQETQYF. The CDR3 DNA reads TGTGCCAGCAGCGTAGGCCGGGGGGTCCAAGAGACCCAGTACTTC.

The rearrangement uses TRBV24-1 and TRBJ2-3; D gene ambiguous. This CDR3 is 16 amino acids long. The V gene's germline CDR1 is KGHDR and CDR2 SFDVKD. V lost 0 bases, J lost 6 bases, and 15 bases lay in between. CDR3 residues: CATSDLVTDRVDTQYF. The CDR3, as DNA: TGTGCCACCAGTGATTTGGTAACAGATCGTGTTGATACGCAGTATTTT.

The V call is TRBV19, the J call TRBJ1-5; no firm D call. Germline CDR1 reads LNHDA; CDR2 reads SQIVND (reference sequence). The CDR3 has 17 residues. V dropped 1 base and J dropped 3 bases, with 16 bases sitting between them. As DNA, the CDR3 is TGTGCCAGTAGTATAGTTGTAGGAGGCTGGGACAATCAGCCCCAGCATTTT. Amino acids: CASSIVVGGWDNQPQHF.

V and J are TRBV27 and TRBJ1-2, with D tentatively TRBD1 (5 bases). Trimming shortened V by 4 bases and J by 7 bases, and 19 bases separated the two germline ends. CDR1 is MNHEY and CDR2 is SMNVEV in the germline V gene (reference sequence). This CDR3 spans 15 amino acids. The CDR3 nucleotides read TGTGCCAGCAGTTCCGGCCTTTGGGGGGGTGGTGGCTACACCTTC. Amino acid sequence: CASSSGLWGGGGYTF.

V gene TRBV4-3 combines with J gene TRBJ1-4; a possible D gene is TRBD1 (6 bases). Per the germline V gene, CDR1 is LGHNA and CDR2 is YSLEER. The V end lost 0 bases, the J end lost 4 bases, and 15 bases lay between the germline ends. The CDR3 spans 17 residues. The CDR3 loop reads CASSQEGSGVFNEKLFF. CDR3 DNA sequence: TGCGCCAGCAGCCAAGAAGGGTCAGGGGTGTTTAATGAAAAACTGTTTTTT.

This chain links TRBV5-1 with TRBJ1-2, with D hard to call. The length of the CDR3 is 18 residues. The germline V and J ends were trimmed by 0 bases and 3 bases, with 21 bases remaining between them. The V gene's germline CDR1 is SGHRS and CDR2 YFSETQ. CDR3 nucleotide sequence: TGCGCCAGCAGCTTGGGCTTTAGCACAACCAATTCTCACTATGGCTACACCTTC. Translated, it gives CASSLGFSTTNSHYGYTF.

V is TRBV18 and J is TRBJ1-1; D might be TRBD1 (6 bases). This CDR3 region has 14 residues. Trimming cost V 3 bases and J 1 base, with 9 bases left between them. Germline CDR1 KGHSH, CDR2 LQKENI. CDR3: CASSPRTENTEAFF. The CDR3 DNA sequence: TGTGCCAGCTCACCGCGGACAGAGAACACTGAAGCTTTCTTT.

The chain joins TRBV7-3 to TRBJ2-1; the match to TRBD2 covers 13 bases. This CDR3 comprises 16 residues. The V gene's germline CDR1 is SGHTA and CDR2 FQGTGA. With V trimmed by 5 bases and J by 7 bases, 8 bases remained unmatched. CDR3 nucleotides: TGTGCCAGCAGCCCATGGACTAGCGGGAGTTTTAATGAGCAGTTCTTC. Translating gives CASSPWTSGSFNEQFF.

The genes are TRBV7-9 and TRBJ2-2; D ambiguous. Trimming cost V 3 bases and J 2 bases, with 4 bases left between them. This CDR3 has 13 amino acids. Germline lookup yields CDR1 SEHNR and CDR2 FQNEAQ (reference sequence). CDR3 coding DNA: TGTGCCAGCAGCTTCCTAAACACCGGGGAGCTGTTTTTT. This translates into CASSFLNTGELFF.

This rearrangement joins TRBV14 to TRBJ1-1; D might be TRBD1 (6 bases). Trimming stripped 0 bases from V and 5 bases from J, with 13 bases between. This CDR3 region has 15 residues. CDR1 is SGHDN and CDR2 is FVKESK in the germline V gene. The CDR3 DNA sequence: TGTGCCAGCAGCCAAGAGGTTGGGGGCTGGACTGAAGCTTTCTTT. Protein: CASSQEVGGWTEAFF.

The CDR3 DNA follows: TGTGCCAGGCGGCTGGGCAGGGCGGGAGATAGCAATCAGCCCCAGCATTTT. Translated: CARRLGRAGDSNQPQHF. V gene TRBV5-8 combines with J gene TRBJ1-5; maybe TRBD1 (5 bases). Germline V CDR1 and CDR2: SGHTS, YDEGEE. The CDR3 is 17 residues long. V was trimmed by 8 bases and J by 0 bases, leaving 21 bases between them.

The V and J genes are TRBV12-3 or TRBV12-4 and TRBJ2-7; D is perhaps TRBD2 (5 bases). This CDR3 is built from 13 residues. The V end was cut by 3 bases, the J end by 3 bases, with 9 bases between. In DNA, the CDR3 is TGTGCCAGCAGTTTGATGGGAGTCTACGAGCAGTACTTC. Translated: CASSLMGVYEQYF.

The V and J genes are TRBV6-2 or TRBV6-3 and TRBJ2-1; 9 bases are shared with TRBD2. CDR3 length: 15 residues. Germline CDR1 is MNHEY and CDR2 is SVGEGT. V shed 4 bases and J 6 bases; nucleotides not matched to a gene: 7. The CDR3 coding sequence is TGTGCCAGCAGTTTTGGGGCGGGAGGGCCCAATGAGCAGTTCTTC. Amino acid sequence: CASSFGAGGPNEQFF.

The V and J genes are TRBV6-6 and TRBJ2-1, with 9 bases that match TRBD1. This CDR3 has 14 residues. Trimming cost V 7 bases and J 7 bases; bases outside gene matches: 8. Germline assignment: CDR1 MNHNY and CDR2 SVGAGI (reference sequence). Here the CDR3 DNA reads TGTGCCAGCACTGACAGGGGGAGGGAGAATGAGCAGTTCTTC. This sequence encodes CASTDRGRENEQFF.